This TCR beta chain was recovered during a study of shared clonotypes between healthy human individuals. Overall study results and limits: With four donors compared, approximately 5.5% of naive CD4 clonotypes were shared.

Per germline, CDR1 SGHRS and CDR2 YFSETQ. The CDR3 sequence is 17 residues long. V was shortened by 4 bases and J by 2 bases, with 21 bases between the two germline ends. Naive CD8 cells lacked CD45RO and underwent positive selection for CCR7, leaving out terminally differentiated effector memory CD45RA+ cells. Donors, without exception, were Caucasian adults residing in Nashville, Tennessee. For this clone: The antigen is undetermined.

In the study's own analysis: ImmunoSEQ gave junction-only sequences without quality scores, so filtering differed. Some clones are missing from TCRdb's copy, which holds only in-frame ones; the method was immunoSEQ multiplex PCR. Clone size and the V and J calls come from that table; the DNA yielded D and trimming. The sample consists of about 750,000 clones, over 90% of them appearing once. Material: naive CD8+ T cells sorted from blood. The TCR was taken from a man younger than 45 in good health. This rearrangement joins TRBV5-1 to TRBJ2-5; D call uncertain. CDR3 loop: CASSHPSDSLVQETQYF. CDR3 in DNA: TGCGCCAGCAGCCACCCCTCCGATTCGCTCGTACAAGAGACCCAGTACTTC.